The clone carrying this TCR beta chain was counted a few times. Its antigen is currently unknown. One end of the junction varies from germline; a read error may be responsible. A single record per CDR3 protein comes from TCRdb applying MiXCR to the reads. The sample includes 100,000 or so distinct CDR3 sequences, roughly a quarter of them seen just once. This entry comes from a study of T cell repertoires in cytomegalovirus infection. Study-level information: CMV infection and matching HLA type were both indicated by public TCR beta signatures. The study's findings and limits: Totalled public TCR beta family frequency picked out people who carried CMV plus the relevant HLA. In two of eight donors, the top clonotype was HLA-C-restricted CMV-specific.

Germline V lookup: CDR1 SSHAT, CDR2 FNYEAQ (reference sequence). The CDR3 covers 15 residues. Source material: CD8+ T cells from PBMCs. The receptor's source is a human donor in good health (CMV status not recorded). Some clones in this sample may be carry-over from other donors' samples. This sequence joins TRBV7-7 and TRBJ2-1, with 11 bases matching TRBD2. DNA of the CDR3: TGTGCTAGCAGCTTGGGACTAGCGGCAAACAATGAGCAGTTCTTC. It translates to CASSLGLAANNEQFF.